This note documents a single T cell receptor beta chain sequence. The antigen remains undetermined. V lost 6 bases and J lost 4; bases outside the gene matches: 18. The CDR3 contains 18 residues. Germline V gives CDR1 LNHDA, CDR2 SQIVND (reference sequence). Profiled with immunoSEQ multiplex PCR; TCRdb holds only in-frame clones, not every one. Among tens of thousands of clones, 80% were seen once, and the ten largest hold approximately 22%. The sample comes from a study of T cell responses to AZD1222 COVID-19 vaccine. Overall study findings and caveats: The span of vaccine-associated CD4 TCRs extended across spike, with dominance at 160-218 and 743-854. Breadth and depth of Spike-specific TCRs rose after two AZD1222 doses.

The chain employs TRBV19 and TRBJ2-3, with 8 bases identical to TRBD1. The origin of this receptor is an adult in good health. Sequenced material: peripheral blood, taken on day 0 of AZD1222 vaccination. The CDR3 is CASSLGSLGRGQADTQYF. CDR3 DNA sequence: TGTGCCAGTAGCCTCGGCTCCTTAGGCAGGGGGCAGGCAGATACGCAGTATTTT.